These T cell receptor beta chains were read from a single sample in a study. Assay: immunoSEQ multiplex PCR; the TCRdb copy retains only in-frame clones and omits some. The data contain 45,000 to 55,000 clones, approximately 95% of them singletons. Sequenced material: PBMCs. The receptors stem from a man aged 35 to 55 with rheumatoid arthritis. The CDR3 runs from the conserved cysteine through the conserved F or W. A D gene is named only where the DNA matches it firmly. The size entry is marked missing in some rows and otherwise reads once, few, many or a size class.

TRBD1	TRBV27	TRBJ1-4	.	TGTGCCAGCGCCCCGCACCGGGACAGGGTTGAAAAACTGTTTTTT	CASAPHRDRVEKLFF
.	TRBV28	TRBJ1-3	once	TGTGCCAGCATATTCAGGACCATCTCTGGAAACACCATATATTTT	CASIFRTISGNTIYF
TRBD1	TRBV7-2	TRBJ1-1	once	TGTGCCAGCAGCTTACGTAGGGGACAGATGAACACTGAAGCTTTCTTT	CASSLRRGQMNTEAFF
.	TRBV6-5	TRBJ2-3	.	TGTGCCAGCACCGCACCGGGGGGCCAGGATACGCAGTATTTT	CASTAPGGQDTQYF
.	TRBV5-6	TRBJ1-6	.	TGTGCCAGCAGCTTAAGCAGGGTTACCTATAATTCACCCCTCCACTTT	CASSLSRVTYNSPLHF
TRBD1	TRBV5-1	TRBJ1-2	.	TGCGCCAGCAGCTTGGGTCCCGGGACAGGGGGCGCCGAAGGCTACACCTTC	CASSLGPGTGGAEGYTF
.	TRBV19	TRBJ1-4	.	TGTGCCAGTGTACCCGGGCCAGGCCGGGACGAAAAACTGTTTTTT	CASVPGPGRDEKLFF
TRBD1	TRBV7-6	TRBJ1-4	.	TGTGCCAGCAGCCAGGGCAGGGGGGTCAACGAAAAACTGTTTTTT	CASSQGRGVNEKLFF
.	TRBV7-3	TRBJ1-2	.	TGTGCCAGCAGCAGCGACAGCTATGGCTACACCTTC	CASSSDSYGYTF
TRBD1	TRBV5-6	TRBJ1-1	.	TGTGCCAGCAGCTCGCCACCGGACAGGGACGCTTTCTTT	CASSSPPDRDAFF
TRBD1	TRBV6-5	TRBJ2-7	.	TGTGCCAGCAGTTCCCAAACAGGGGCTTACGAGCAGTACTTC	CASSSQTGAYEQYF
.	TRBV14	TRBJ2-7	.	TGTGCCAGCAGCCAAGATAACAGAGCCTACGAGCAGTACTTC	CASSQDNRAYEQYF
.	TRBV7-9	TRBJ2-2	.	TGTGCCAGCAGCTTAGCGAGCCTCACCGGGGAGCTGTTTTTT	CASSLASLTGELFF
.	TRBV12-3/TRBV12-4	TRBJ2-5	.	TGTGCCAGCAGTCAAGAGACCCAGTACTTC	CASSQETQYF
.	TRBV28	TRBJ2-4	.	TGTGCCAGCAGTACTAGGGACATTCAGTACTTC	CASSTRDIQYF
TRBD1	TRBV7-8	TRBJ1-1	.	TGTGCCAGCAGGGTGGGGACAGGGAACACTGAAGCTTTCTTT	CASRVGTGNTEAFF
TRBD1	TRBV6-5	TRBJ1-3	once	TGTGCCAGCAGTTCTCAGACAGGGAGCTCTGGAAACACCATATATTTT	CASSSQTGSSGNTIYF
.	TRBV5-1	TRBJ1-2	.	TGCGCCAGCAGCTTGGAGGGGGGCTTGGATGGCTACACCTTC	CASSLEGGLDGYTF